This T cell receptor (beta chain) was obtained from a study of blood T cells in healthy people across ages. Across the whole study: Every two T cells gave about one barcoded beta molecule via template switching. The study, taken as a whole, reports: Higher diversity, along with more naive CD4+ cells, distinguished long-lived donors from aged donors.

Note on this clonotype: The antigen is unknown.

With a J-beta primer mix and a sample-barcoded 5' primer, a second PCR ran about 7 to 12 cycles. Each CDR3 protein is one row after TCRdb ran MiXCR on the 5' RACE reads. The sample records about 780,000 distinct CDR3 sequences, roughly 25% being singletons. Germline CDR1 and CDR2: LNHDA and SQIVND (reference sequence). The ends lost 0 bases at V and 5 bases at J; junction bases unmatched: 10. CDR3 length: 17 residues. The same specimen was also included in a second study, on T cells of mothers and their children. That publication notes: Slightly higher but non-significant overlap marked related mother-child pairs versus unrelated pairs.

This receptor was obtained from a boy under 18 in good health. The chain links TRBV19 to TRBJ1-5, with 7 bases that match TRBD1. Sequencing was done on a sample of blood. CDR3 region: CASSIDLWTGRDQPQHF. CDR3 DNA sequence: TGTGCCAGTAGTATAGATCTGTGGACAGGCCGCGATCAGCCCCAGCATTTT.